This T cell receptor (beta chain) stems from a study of long-term antiretroviral therapy in people with HIV. With survey level as its setting, the immunoSEQ assay was v3.0. Profiling relied on immunoSEQ multiplex PCR, and the TCRdb table lists in-frame clones only, not all of them. The sample gives about 35,000 clones, 65% to 80% of which show up once; around 3% is in the top ten. The V gene lost 5 bases and the J gene lost 4 bases, with 9 bases spanning the gap. Germline V CDR1 and CDR2: SEHNR, FQNEAQ (reference sequence). This CDR3 spans 13 amino acids. This clone appeared once. The rearrangement uses TRBV7-9 and TRBJ2-1; no definite D call. The sequencing here drew on unsorted PBMCs, taken 3 years after starting antiretroviral therapy. The origin of this receptor is a man aged 50-59 years with HIV. The CDR3 region has the DNA TGTGCCAGCAGCCTAGAAGTGTACAATGAGCAGTTCTTC. Residues: CASSLEVYNEQFF.